This T cell receptor (beta chain) is drawn from a study of T-cell memory formation after mild COVID-19. Study in general: Among the donors, TCR clusters were largely specific to each donor. Study findings and constraints: Of the contracting clones, CD4+ ones lay mainly in CM and EM, and CD8+ ones in EMRA. Several responding clones turned up in pre-infection memory, indicating that cross-reactive memory may have taken part.

CDR3 length: 16 amino acids. Trimming cost V 2 bases and J 6 bases; bases outside gene matches: 10. With constant-segment primers, 5'RACE yielded cDNA libraries of TCR alpha and TCR beta that carried sample barcodes and UMIs. TCRdb processed the 5' RACE reads anew with MiXCR; each CDR3 protein has one entry. The sample shows 50,000 or so distinct CDR3 sequences, 9.3% of them seen only once. A remark on this clonotype: Its antigen is unknown.

This receptor was identified in an adult woman who had mild COVID-19 (a few samples of this study predate the infection). Cell type and time point are not known. The chain carries TRBV12-3 or TRBV12-4 and TRBJ1-5; 7 bases map to TRBD1. Sequenced sample: PBMCs or a T cell subset sorted from them (not recorded which). CDR3 DNA sequence: TGTGCCAGCAGTTTAAAAGTGACAGGGTCGGCTCAGCCCCAGCATTTT. Protein: CASSLKVTGSAQPQHF.